The 16 T cell receptor beta chains given below trace back to one sample, sequenced in a study of control samples from healthy donors and cancer patients. Measured with immunoSEQ multiplex PCR; TCRdb has only the in-frame clones, and not every one. The sample contains roughly 370,000 clones, around 90% of which appear only once. Sequences were obtained from PBMCs. The receptors derive from a man aged 35 to 55 with head and neck cancer.

This chain uses TRBV9 with TRBJ2-5; D tentatively reads TRBD1 or TRBD2 (6 bases each). The CDR3 runs to 14 residues. V lost 4 bases and J 9 bases, leaving 19 bases between the germline ends. CDR1 SGDLS and CDR2 YYNGEE come from the germline V gene. CDR3 DNA: TGTGCCAGCAGCTCCCGAGACAGGTCGGGGGCCCAGTACTTC. It is translated as CASSSRDRSGAQYF.

This chain links TRBV30 with TRBJ2-1, with TRBD2 matching over 11 bases. The CDR3 sequence is 15 residues long. With 0 bases clipped from V and 7 bases from J, the junction kept 5 bases outside the gene matches. Per germline, CDR1 GTSNPN and CDR2 SVGIG (reference sequence). The CDR3 loop reads CAWSVLAGDKNEQFF. CDR3 sequence (DNA): TGTGCCTGGAGTGTACTAGCGGGGGACAAGAATGAGCAGTTCTTC.

CDR3 loop: CASNGGRAGELFF. The CDR3 DNA reads as TGTGCCAGCAACGGGGGCCGAGCCGGGGAGCTGTTTTTT. The chain joins TRBV2 to TRBJ2-2; the D call may be TRBD1 or TRBD2 (6 bases each). There are 13 residues in the CDR3. Germline assignment: CDR1 SNHLY and CDR2 FYNNEI. The germline V and J ends were trimmed by 7 bases and 6 bases, with 12 bases remaining between them.

The gene calls are TRBV20-1 and TRBJ1-2, with no clear D. V was shortened by 4 bases and J by 5 bases, with 8 bases between the two germline ends. In germline, CDR1 is DFQATT, CDR2 SNEGSKA (reference sequence). The CDR3 is made up of 11 amino acids. CDR3 coding DNA: TGCAGTGCTACAGGAGGGTATGGCTACACCTTC. Translating it yields CSATGGYGYTF.

The rearrangement links TRBV5-6 to TRBJ2-7; D may match TRBD1 or TRBD2 (5 bases each). The germline CDR1 and CDR2 sequences are SGHDT and YYEEEE. CDR3 length equals 16 residues. The V end lost 4 bases, the J end lost 2 bases, and 19 bases lay between the germline ends. CDR3 loop: CASSPDPTGPAYEQYF. Written as DNA, the CDR3 is TGTGCCAGCAGCCCGGACCCAACGGGGCCAGCCTACGAGCAGTACTTC. The full variable domain, completed using reference TRBV5-6 and TRBJ2-7, is DAGVTQSPTHLIKTRGQQVTLRCSPKSGHDTVSWYQQALGQGPQFIFQYYEEEERQRGNFPDRFSGHQFPNYSSELNVNALLLGDSALYLCASSPDPTGPAYEQYFGPGTRLTVT.

The chain combines TRBV27 with TRBJ1-1; D unresolved. The CDR3 covers 16 residues. The V gene's germline CDR1 is MNHEY and CDR2 SMNVEV (reference sequence). The ends were cut back, 1 base at V and 1 base at J, with 13 bases in the middle. CDR3: CASSLYSQAANTEAFF. The CDR3 nucleotides are TGTGCCAGCAGTTTATATAGCCAGGCGGCGAACACTGAAGCTTTCTTT.

The rearrangement joins TRBV5-6 to TRBJ1-2; TRBD1 might be the D (6 bases). This CDR3 spans 14 amino acids. V gave up 0 bases and J gave up 4 bases, with 10 bases separating them. The V gene's germline CDR1 is SGHDT and CDR2 YYEEEE. The CDR3 protein is CASSLVYRVYGYTF. The CDR3 DNA sequence: TGTGCCAGCAGCTTGGTCTACAGGGTCTATGGCTACACCTTC.

The chain couples TRBV19 to TRBJ1-5; D is undetermined. The V gene's germline CDR1 is LNHDA and CDR2 SQIVND (reference sequence). Trimming took 5 bases from V and 0 from J, leaving 17 bases between them. CDR3 length: 17 residues. The DNA of the CDR3 is TGTGCCAGTAGTCAGCCTAGCGGCGACTATAGCAATCAGCCCCAGCATTTT. Amino acid sequence: CASSQPSGDYSNQPQHF.

The chain uses TRBV5-6 and TRBJ1-4; a possible D gene is TRBD1 (5 bases). This CDR3 is 15 amino acids long. CDR1 and CDR2 from the germline V gene are SGHDT and YYEEEE. V was cut by 2 bases and J by 8 bases, with 16 bases left in between. As DNA, the CDR3 is TGTGCCAGCAGCTTAACCGGGACTCAGGGAGAAAAACTGTTTTTT. This translates into CASSLTGTQGEKLFF. The full variable domain, rest sourced from reference TRBV5-6 and TRBJ1-4, is DAGVTQSPTHLIKTRGQQVTLRCSPKSGHDTVSWYQQALGQGPQFIFQYYEEEERQRGNFPDRFSGHQFPNYSSELNVNALLLGDSALYLCASSLTGTQGEKLFFGSGTQLSVL.

The chain carries TRBV9 and TRBJ1-4; D is unresolved. Trimming took off 3 bases at V and 6 bases at J, with 21 bases between the two ends. CDR3 length: 17 amino acids. Germline V gene data show CDR1 as SGDLS and CDR2 as YYNGEE. The CDR3 sequence is CASSAGLGVSMDEKLFF. The CDR3 nucleotides are TGTGCCAGCAGCGCCGGGCTTGGGGTGTCTATGGATGAAAAACTGTTTTTT.

The CDR3 sequence: CASSPGAWDPNTEAFF. CDR3 coding DNA: TGCGCCAGCAGCCCTGGGGCCTGGGATCCCAACACTGAAGCTTTCTTT. The chain joins TRBV5-1 to TRBJ1-1; the D gene is possibly TRBD1 (5 bases). Deletions cut 4 bases from V and 2 bases from J, with 18 bases between. This CDR3 is built from 16 residues. Germline values: CDR1 SGHRS, CDR2 YFSETQ.

V and J are TRBV18 and TRBJ1-1; D is possibly TRBD1 (5 bases). The CDR3 consists of 14 residues. V shed 2 bases and J shed 5 bases, with 12 bases lying between them. Germline V gene sequence: CDR1 KGHSH, CDR2 LQKENI. The CDR3 loop is CASSPKGEGTEAFF. As DNA, the CDR3 is TGTGCCAGCTCACCAAAGGGCGAGGGGACTGAAGCTTTCTTT.

This clone is a singleton in its sample. The CDR3 sequence is CASSLRDNTEAFF. In DNA form, the CDR3 reads TGTGCCAGCTCACTCCGGGACAACACTGAAGCTTTCTTT. V is TRBV18 and J is TRBJ1-1, with a possible D match to TRBD1 (5 bases). CDR3 length: 13 residues. V was pared by 4 bases and J by 2 bases, with 8 bases between. Germline values: CDR1 KGHSH, CDR2 LQKENI.

The V gene is TRBV5-1, the J gene TRBJ2-5, with D uncertain. CDR1 is SGHRS and CDR2 is YFSETQ in the germline V gene. With 2 bases removed from V and 2 bases from J, the gap between germline ends came to 10 bases. The CDR3 sequence is 14 residues long. The CDR3 here is CASSFGPGQETQYF. The CDR3 nucleotides are TGCGCCAGCAGCTTCGGTCCCGGGCAAGAGACCCAGTACTTC.

The rearrangement uses TRBV9 and TRBJ1-1; weak D call: TRBD1 (6 bases). CDR1 and CDR2 from the germline V gene are SGDLS and YYNGEE. The CDR3 consists of 17 residues. Deletions cut 0 bases from V and 0 bases from J, with 15 bases between. The CDR3 protein is CASSVEDSIYMNTEAFF. CDR3 nucleotide sequence: TGTGCCAGCAGCGTAGAGGACAGCATTTACATGAACACTGAAGCTTTCTTT.

This clone has just a few counts. The chain joins TRBV10-1 to TRBJ1-5, with D possibly matching TRBD1 (5 bases). From germline, CDR1 is WNHNN and CDR2 SYGVQD (reference sequence). The CDR3 runs to 16 residues. V was clipped by 6 bases and J by 0 bases, with 15 bases between them. CDR3 in DNA: TGCGCCAGCAGCCGGGACCCCAGATCTAGCAATCAGCCCCAGCATTTT. The encoded protein is CASSRDPRSSNQPQHF.